This TCR beta chain was documented in a study of Ad26.COV2.S vaccination and SARS-CoV-2 variants. Overall study results and limits: Vaccine recipients posted higher spike-specific TCR breadth than their placebo counterparts. Breadth and depth estimates from TCRs may understate total T cell responses.

As concerns this clone: No antigen is known for it.

This CDR3 has 16 residues. Germline loops: CDR1 SGHRS, CDR2 YFSETQ. V was cut by 0 bases and J by 2 bases, with 14 bases left in between. Treatment: about 20 received Ad26.COV2.S at low or high dose, single or two shots; roughly 5 received placebo; per-sample allocation not given. Day 63 after the first injection of vaccine or placebo was the sampling time. Vaccine was an Ad26 vector expressing Wuhan-strain SARS-CoV-2 spike. Sequencing was performed with immunoSEQ multiplex PCR; in TCRdb, only in-frame clones are kept and a portion is missing. The sample includes about 680,000 clones, about 89% of them seen just once.

The rearrangement joins TRBV5-1 to TRBJ2-5; tentatively, D is TRBD1 or TRBD2 (8 bases each). The TCR was taken from a person aged 18-65 years who received the Ad26.COV2.S COVID-19 vaccine or a placebo. The starting material was peripheral blood, obtained in a trial of Ad26.COV2.S vaccine versus placebo. The CDR3 bases are TGCGCCAGCAGCTTGGAGCGGGGGACAGGTCAAGAGACCCAGTACTTC. Amino acid sequence: CASSLERGTGQETQYF.